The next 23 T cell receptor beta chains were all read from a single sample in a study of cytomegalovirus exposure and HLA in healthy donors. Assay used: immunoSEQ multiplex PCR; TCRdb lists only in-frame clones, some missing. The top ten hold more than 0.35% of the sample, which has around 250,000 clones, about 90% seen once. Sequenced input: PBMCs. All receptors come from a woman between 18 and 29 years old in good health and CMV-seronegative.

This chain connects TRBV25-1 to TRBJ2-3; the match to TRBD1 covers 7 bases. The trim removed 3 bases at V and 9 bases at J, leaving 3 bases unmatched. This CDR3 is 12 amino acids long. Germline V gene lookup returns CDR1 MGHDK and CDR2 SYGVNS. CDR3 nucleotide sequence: TGTGCCAGCAGTGACCAGGGGGACACGCAGTATTTT. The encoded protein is CASSDQGDTQYF.

The CDR3 spells CAISEAQGGLNYGYTF. Written as DNA, the CDR3 is TGTGCCATCAGTGAGGCGCAGGGAGGACTGAACTATGGCTACACCTTC. The chain combines TRBV10-3 with TRBJ1-2, with D possibly TRBD1 on 5 matching bases. Germline-derived CDR1 and CDR2 are ENHRY and SYGVKD. V lost 2 bases and J 2 bases, leaving 15 bases between the germline ends. The CDR3 totals 16 residues.

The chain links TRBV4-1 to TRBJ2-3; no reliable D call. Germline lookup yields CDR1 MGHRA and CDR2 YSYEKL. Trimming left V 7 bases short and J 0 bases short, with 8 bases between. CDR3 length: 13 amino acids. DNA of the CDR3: TGCGCCAGCATTGGTGAGAGCACAGATACGCAGTATTTT. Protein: CASIGESTDTQYF.

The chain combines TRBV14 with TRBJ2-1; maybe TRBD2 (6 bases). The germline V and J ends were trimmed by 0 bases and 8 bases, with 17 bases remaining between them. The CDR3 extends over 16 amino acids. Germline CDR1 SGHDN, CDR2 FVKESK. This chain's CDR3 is CASSQDFSGRPDEQFF. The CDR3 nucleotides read TGTGCCAGCAGCCAAGATTTCAGCGGGCGACCAGATGAGCAGTTCTTC.

The CDR3 spells CASSRRTGNQPQHF. In DNA form, the CDR3 reads TGTGCCAGTAGCCGAAGGACAGGAAATCAGCCCCAGCATTTT. The V gene is TRBV19, the J gene TRBJ1-5, with TRBD1 matching 7 bases. Germline assignment: CDR1 LNHDA and CDR2 SQIVND (reference sequence). The V and J ends lost 6 bases and 4 bases, in that order; junction bases with no gene match: 6. This CDR3 region has 14 residues.

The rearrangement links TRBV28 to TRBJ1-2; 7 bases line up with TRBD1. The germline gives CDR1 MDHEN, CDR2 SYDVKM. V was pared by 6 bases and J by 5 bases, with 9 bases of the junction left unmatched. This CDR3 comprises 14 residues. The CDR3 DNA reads TGTGCCAGCAGAAAATCGGGACAGCAATATGGCTACACCTTC. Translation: CASRKSGQQYGYTF.

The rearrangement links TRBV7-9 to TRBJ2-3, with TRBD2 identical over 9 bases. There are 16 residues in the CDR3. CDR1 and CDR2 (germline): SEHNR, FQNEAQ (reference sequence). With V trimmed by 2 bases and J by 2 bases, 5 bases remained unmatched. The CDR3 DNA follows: TGTGCCAGCAGCTTATCCAGCGGGGGGCACACAGATACGCAGTATTTT. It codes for CASSLSSGGHTDTQYF.

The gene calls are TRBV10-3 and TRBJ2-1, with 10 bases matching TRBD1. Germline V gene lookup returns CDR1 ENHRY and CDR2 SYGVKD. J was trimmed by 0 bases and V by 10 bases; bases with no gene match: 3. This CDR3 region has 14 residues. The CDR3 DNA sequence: TGTGCCAGTGGGACAGGGGACTCCTACAATGAGCAGTTCTTC. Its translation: CASGTGDSYNEQFF.

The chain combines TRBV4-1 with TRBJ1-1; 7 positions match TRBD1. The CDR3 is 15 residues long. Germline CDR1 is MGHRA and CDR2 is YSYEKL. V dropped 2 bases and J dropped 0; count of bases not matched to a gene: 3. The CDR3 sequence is CASSQLQGLNTEAFF. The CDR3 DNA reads TGCGCCAGCAGCCAACTACAGGGGCTGAACACTGAAGCTTTCTTT.

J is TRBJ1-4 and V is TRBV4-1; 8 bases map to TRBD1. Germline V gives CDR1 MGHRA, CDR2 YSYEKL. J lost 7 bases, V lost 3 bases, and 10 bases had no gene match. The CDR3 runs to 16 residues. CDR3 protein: CASSHRFSGGGEKLFF. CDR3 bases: TGCGCCAGCAGCCACAGGTTTTCAGGGGGCGGTGAAAAACTGTTTTTT.

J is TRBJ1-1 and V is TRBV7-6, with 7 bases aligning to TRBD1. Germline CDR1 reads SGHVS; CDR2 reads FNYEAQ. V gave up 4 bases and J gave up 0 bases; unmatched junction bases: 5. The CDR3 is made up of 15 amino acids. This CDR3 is CASSSGQNMNTEAFF. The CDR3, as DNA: TGTGCCAGCAGCTCGGGACAGAATATGAACACTGAAGCTTTCTTT. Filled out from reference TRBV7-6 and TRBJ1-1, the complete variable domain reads GAGVSQSPRYKVTKRGQDVALRCDPISGHVSLYWYRQALGQGPEFLTYFNYEAQQDKSGLPNDRFSAERPEGSISTLTIQRTEQRDSAMYRCASSSGQNMNTEAFFGQGTRLTVV.

The CDR3: CASSFGAGIFTYEQYF. In DNA form, the CDR3 reads TGTGCCAGCAGCTTCGGCGCAGGGATCTTTACCTACGAGCAGTACTTC. The gene calls are TRBV5-5 and TRBJ2-7, with D tentatively TRBD1 (5 bases). This CDR3 is 16 amino acids long. The V gene's germline CDR1 is SGHKS and CDR2 YYEKEE (reference sequence). The V gene lost 2 bases and the J gene lost 2 bases, with 17 bases spanning the gap.

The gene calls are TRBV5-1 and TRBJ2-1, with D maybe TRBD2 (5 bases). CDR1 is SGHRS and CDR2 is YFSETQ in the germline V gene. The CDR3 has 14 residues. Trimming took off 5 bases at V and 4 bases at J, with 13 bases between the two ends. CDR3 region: CASSNGIFYNEQFF. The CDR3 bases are TGCGCCAGCAGTAACGGGATCTTTTACAATGAGCAGTTCTTC.

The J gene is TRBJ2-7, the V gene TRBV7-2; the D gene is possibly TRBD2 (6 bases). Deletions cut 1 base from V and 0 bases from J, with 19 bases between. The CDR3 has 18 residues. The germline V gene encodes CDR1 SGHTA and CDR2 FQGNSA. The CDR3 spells CASSLDGSGGTVSYEQYF. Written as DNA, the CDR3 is TGTGCCAGCAGCTTAGACGGGTCGGGCGGGACCGTCTCCTACGAGCAGTACTTC.

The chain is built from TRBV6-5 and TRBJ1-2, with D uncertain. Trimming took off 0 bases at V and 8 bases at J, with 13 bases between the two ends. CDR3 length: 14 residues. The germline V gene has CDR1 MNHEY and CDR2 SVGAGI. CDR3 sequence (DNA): TGTGCCAGCAGTTACTCGAAATCCGGGGTCGGCTACACCTTC. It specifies CASSYSKSGVGYTF.

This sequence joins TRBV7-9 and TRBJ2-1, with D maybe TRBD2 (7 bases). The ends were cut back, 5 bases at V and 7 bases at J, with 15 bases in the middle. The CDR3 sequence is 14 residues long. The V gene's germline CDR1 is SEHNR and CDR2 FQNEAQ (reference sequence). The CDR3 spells CASSPGGGGNEQFF. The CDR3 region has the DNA TGTGCCAGCAGCCCCGGAGGGGGAGGGAATGAGCAGTTCTTC.

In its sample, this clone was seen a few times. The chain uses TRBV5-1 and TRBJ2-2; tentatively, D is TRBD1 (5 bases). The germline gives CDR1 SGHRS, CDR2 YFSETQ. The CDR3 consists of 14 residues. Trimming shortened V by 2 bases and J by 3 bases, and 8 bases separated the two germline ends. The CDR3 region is CASSFSRDTGELFF. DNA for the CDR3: TGCGCCAGCAGCTTCTCCAGGGACACCGGGGAGCTGTTTTTT.

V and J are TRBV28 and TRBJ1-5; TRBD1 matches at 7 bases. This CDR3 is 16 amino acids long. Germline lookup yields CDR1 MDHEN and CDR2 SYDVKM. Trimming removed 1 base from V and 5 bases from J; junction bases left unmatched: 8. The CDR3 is CASSLFRQGLDQPQHF. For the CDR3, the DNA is TGTGCCAGCAGTTTATTCCGACAGGGACTCGATCAGCCCCAGCATTTT.

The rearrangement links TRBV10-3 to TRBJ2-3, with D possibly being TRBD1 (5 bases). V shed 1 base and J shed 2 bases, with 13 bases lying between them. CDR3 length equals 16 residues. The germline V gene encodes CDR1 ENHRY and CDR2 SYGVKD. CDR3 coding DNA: TGTGCCATCAGTGAGTGGCTGGACACCTACACAGATACGCAGTATTTT. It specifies CAISEWLDTYTDTQYF.

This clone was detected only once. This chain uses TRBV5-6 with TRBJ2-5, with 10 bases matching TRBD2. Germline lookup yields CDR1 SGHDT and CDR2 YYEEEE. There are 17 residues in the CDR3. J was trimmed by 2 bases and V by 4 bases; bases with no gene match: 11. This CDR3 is CASSTKVLAGSQETQYF. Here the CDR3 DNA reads TGTGCCAGCAGCACGAAAGTACTAGCGGGGTCACAAGAGACCCAGTACTTC.

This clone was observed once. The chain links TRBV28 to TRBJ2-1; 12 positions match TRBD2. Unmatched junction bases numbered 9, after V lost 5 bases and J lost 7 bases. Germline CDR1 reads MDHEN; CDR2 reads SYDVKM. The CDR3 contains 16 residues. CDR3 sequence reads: CASSRPSGGAWNEQFF. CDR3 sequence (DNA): TGTGCCAGCAGTCGACCTAGCGGGGGGGCTTGGAATGAGCAGTTCTTC.

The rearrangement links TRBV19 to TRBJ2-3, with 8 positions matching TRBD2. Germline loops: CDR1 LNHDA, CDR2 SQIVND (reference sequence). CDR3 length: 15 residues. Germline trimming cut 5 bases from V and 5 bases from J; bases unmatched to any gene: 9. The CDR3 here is CASSVWAGGLDTQYF. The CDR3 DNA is TGTGCCAGTAGTGTCTGGGCGGGGGGTTTAGATACGCAGTATTTT.

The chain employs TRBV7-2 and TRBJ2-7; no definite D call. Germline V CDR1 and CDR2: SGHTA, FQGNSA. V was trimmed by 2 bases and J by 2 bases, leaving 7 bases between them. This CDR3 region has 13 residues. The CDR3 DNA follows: TGTGCCAGCAGCTTATCGATAGCCTACGAGCAGTACGTC. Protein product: CASSLSIAYEQYV.